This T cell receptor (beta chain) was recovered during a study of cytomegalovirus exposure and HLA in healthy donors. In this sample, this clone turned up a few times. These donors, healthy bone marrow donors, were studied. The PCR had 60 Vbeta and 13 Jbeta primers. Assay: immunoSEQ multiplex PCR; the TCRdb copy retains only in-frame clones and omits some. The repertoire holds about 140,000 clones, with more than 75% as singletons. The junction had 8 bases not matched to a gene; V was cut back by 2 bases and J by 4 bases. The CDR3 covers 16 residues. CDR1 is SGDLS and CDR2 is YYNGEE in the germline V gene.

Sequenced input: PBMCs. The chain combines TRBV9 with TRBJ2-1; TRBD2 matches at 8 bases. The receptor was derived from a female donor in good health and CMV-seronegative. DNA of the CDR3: TGTGCCAGCAGCGTCCCCTTAGCGGGAACATACAATGAGCAGTTCTTC. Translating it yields CASSVPLAGTYNEQFF.